The T cell receptor (beta chain) under discussion was sequenced for a study of preoperative IRX-2 immunotherapy in early breast cancer (dated 2019 in TCRdb). The meaning of the sample's treatment or condition label: preoperative locoregional IRX-2 cytokine immunotherapy. The samples were obtained from a phase Ib study that tested preoperative, locoregional IRX-2 cytokine immunotherapy designed to prime immune responses. Donors were patients with early-stage breast cancer who received IRX-2 before surgery. The CDR3 runs 17 residues from the cysteine to the phenylalanine. Only the CDR3 DNA is retained, 51 bases long and in frame from the first base. V and J are trimmed by 1 base and 6 bases, and the gene matches miss 10 bases of the junction. CDR1 and CDR2 are drawn from the germline V gene (reference sequence): LNHDA, SQIVND. Points on this clone: Which antigen it targets is not known. No qualities accompany the bases; no much larger clone lies one base away.

To prepare the library, the immunoSEQ multiplex PCR assay was applied. TCRdb carries this immuneACCESS record with in-frame sequences only. Its versions omit some clonotypes, under half of them owing to an unresolved V gene in the studies checked, with the rest unexplained. A total of around 38,000 clones appear in this sample, approximately 75% of them only once. The top ten clones comprise roughly 1.1% of the sample. This sequence originates from a human donor with breast cancer. The sequence joins TRBV19 to TRBJ1-5; 9 middle bases align to TRBD1. The sample was tumor tissue, taken after IRX-2 immunotherapy. The CDR3 reads as follows: CASSIVGNRGRSQPQHF. The sequenced DNA is TGTGCCAGTAGTATAGTTGGAAACAGGGGGCGAAGTCAGCCCCAGCATTTT. The variable domain in full, with residues beyond the CDR3 obtained from the reference TRBV19 and TRBJ1-5 genes, is DGGITQSPKYLFRKEGQNVTLSCEQNLNHDAMYWYRQDPGQGLRLIYYSQIVNDFQKGDIAEGYSVSREKKESFPLTVTSAQKNPTAFYLCASSIVGNRGRSQPQHFGDGTRLSIL.